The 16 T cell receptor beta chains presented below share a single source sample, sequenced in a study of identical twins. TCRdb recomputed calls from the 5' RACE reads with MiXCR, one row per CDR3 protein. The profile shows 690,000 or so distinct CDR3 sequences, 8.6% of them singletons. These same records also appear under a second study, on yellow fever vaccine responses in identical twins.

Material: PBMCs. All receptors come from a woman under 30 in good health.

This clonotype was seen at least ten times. The CDR3 sequence is CASSLRTGSYGELFF. Here the CDR3 DNA reads TGTGCCAGCAGTTTGCGAACAGGGAGTTACGGGGAGCTGTTTTTT. The chain recombines TRBV12-3 or TRBV12-4 with TRBJ2-2, with D perhaps TRBD1 (6 bases). CDR3 size: 15 residues. Deletions cut 3 bases from V and 7 bases from J, with 15 bases between.

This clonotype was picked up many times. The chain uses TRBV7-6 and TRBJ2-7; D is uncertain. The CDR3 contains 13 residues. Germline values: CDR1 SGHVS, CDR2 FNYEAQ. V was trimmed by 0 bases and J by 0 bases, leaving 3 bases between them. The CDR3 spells CASSLAVSYEQYF. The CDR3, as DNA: TGTGCCAGCAGCTTAGCGGTCTCCTACGAGCAGTACTTC.

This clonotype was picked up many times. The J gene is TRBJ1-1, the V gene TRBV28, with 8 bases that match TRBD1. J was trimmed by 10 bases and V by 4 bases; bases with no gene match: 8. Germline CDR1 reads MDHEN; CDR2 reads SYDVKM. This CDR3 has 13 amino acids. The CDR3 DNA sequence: TGTGCCAGCAGTTCGGGACAGGCTCGAGGAGCTTTCTTT. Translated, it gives CASSSGQARGAFF.

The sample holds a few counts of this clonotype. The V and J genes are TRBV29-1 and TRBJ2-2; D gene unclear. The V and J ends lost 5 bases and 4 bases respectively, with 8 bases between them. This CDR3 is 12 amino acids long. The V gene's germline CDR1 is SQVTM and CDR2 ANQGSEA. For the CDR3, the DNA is TGCAGCGTTCGCAGACCCACCGGGGAGCTGTTTTTT. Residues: CSVRRPTGELFF.

CDR3 DNA sequence: TGCAGTGCTAGAGTTGGCGGGGGGATACGTCTCTACGAGCAGTACTTC. Protein product: CSARVGGGIRLYEQYF. V and J are TRBV20-1 and TRBJ2-7; 8 bases line up with TRBD2. After removal of 1 base from V and 3 bases from J, the junction contained 11 bases not matched to a gene. Germline loops: CDR1 DFQATT, CDR2 SNEGSKA (reference sequence). The CDR3 loop spans 16 amino acids.

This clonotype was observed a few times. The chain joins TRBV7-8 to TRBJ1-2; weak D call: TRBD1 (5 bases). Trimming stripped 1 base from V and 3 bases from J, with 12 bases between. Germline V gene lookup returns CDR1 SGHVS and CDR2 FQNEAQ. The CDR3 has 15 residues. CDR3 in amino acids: CASSLDRGADYGYTF. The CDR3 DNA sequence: TGTGCCAGCAGCTTAGATAGGGGCGCGGACTATGGCTACACCTTC.

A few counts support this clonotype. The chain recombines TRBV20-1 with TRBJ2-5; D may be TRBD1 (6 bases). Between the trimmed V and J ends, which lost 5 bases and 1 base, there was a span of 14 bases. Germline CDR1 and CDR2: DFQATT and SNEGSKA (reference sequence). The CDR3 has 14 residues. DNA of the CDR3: TGCAGTGCTCTTGGACAGAAGACCCAAGAGACCCAGTACTTC. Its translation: CSALGQKTQETQYF.

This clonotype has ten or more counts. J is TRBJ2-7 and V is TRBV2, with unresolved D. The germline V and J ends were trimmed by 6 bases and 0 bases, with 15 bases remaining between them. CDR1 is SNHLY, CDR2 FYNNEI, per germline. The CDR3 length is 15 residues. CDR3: CASREQILSSYEQYF. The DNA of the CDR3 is TGTGCCAGCAGGGAACAGATACTCAGCTCCTACGAGCAGTACTTC. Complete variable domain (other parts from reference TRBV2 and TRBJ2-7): EPEVTQTPSHQVTQMGQEVILRCVPISNHLYFYWYRQILGQKVEFLVSFYNNEISEKSEIFDDQFSVERPDGSNFTLKIRSTKLEDSAMYFCASREQILSSYEQYFGPGTRLTVT.

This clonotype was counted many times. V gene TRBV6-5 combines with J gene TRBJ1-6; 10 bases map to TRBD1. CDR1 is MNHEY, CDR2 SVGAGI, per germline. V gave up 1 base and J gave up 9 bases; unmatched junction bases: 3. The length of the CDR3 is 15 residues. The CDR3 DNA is TGTGCCAGCAGTTACTGGGACAGGGGTTCTTCACCCCTCCACTTT. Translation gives CASSYWDRGSSPLHF.

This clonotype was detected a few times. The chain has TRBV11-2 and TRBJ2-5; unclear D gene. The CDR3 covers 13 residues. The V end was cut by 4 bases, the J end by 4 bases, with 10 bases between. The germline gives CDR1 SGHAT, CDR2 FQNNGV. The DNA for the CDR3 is TGTGCCAGCAGCTCCGCTCAGACAGAGACCCAGTACTTC. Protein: CASSSAQTETQYF.

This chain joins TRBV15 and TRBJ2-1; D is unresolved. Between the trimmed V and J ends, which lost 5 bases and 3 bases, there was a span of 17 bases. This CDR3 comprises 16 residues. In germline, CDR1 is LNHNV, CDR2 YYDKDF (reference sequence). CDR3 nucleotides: TGTGCCACCAGCGGCCAGACTGGCATTTACTACAATGAGCAGTTCTTC. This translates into CATSGQTGIYYNEQFF.

The CDR3: CASSRGPRSPLHF. The CDR3 coding sequence is TGCGCCAGTTCTCGGGGCCCTAGGTCACCCCTCCACTTT. This chain links TRBV5-1 with TRBJ1-6; tentative D call: TRBD1 (5 bases). Trimming took 8 bases from V and 10 from J, leaving 16 bases between them. The CDR3 is 13 residues long. CDR1 and CDR2 from the germline V gene are SGHRS and YFSETQ.

In DNA form, the CDR3 reads TGTGCCAGCAGCCCCGAGGGACTAGCGGGGGAAGAGACCCAGTACTTC. As protein: CASSPEGLAGEETQYF. The chain joins TRBV7-6 to TRBJ2-5; 14 bases fit TRBD2. With V trimmed by 5 bases and J by 3 bases, 5 bases remained unmatched. Germline lookup yields CDR1 SGHVS and CDR2 FNYEAQ. The CDR3 contains 16 residues.

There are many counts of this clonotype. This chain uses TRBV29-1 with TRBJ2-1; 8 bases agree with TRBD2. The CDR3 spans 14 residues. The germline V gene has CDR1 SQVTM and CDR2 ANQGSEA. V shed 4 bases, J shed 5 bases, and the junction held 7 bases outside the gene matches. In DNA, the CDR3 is TGCAGCGTTGTAGCGGGAAGATTGGACAATGAGCAGTTCTTC. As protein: CSVVAGRLDNEQFF.

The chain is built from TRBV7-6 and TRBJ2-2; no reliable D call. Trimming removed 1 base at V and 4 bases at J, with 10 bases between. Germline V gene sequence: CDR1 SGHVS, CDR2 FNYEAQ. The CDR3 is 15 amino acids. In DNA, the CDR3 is TGTGCCAGCAGCTTAGACGGCAAGTCCACCGGGGAGCTGTTTTTT. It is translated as CASSLDGKSTGELFF.

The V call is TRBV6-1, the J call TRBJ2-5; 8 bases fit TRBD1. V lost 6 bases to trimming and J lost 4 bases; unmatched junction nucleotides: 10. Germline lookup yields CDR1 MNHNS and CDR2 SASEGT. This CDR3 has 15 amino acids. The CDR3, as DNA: TGTGCCAGCAGCAACCCCGACAGGGGTCGAGAGACCCAGTACTTC. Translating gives CASSNPDRGRETQYF.